This TCR beta chain was identified in a study of post-analysis software for immune sequencing data. Trimming removed 3 bases from V and 3 bases from J, with 8 bases in between. This CDR3 contains 13 residues. Presence of unique molecular identifiers characterized the TCR beta cDNA libraries. One entry per CDR3 protein results from TCRdb running MiXCR on the PCR reads. Of around 710,000 distinct CDR3 sequences listed, around 45% were seen once; the top ten hold 4% to 5%. General observations from the study: Samples made in the same batch grouped tightly together by F measure. Multiple sclerosis patients showed significantly lower normalized Chao1 diversity than controls did. Comparison of patients with controls showed roughly five TRBV segments more frequent in patients, TRBV5-6, TRBV5-1 and TRBV20-1 among them.

This clonotype came up a few times. Its antigen is not identified. The TCR sequence derives from a girl aged 10-17 years with multiple sclerosis. V usage is TRBV12-3 or TRBV12-4 and J usage is TRBJ1-2; unclear D gene. Source material: blood. The CDR3 sequence is CASSLSEDYGYTF. CDR3 nucleotides: TGTGCCAGCAGTTTGAGTGAGGACTATGGCTACACCTTC.